Below, 21 T cell receptor beta chains from the same sample are listed, as sequenced in a study of blood T cell repertoires in COVID-19. The data were produced by immunoSEQ multiplex PCR, yet TCRdb's version contains in-frame clones alone and is incomplete. The sample lists 320,000 or so clones; about 85% were seen once. Specimen: PBMCs or T cells enriched from blood (not recorded which). The receptors derive from a woman aged 25 to 39 who had been exposed to COVID-19.

This clone showed up just once. The chain couples TRBV5-1 to TRBJ2-1; D may be TRBD2 (5 bases). Trimming left V 9 bases short and J 5 bases short, with 15 bases between. The germline V gene encodes CDR1 SGHRS and CDR2 YFSETQ. The CDR3 covers 13 residues. DNA of the CDR3: TGCGCCACCCCGGACGGAGGTAACAATGAGCAGTTCTTC. Translation gives CATPDGGNNEQFF. The variable domain in full, with the rest retrieved from reference TRBV5-1 and TRBJ2-1, is KAGVTQTPRYLIKTRGQQVTLSCSPISGHRSVSWYQQTPGQGLQFLFEYFSETQRNKGNFPGRFSGRQFSNSRSEMNVSTLELGDSALYLCATPDGGNNEQFFGPGTRLTVL.

The chain has TRBV30 and TRBJ2-7; possible D gene TRBD1, 6 bases. Germline CDR1 reads GTSNPN; CDR2 reads SVGIG (reference sequence). Trimming removed 2 bases from V and 0 bases from J, with 14 bases in between. This CDR3 is built from 15 residues. CDR3 amino acids: CAWSLLGHISYEQYF. As DNA, the CDR3 is TGTGCCTGGAGTCTACTGGGACACATCTCCTACGAGCAGTACTTC.

The V call is TRBV7-8, the J call TRBJ2-7, with D possibly being TRBD2 (6 bases). The CDR3 is made up of 14 amino acids. Germline V gene lookup returns CDR1 SGHVS and CDR2 FQNEAQ. V lost 1 base and J lost 2, with 9 bases in between. The DNA for the CDR3 is TGTGCCAGCAGCTTAGGGGACTGGGCCTACGAGCAGTACTTC. Protein sequence: CASSLGDWAYEQYF.

The chain carries TRBV9 and TRBJ1-3, with D hard to call. Germline CDR1 is SGDLS and CDR2 is YYNGEE. The germline V and J ends were trimmed by 0 bases and 5 bases, with 12 bases remaining between them. The CDR3 totals 15 residues. CDR3 amino acids: CASSVESEDRNTIYF. Written as DNA, the CDR3 is TGTGCCAGCAGCGTAGAATCAGAGGATCGAAACACCATATATTTT.

The J gene is TRBJ1-2, the V gene TRBV6-5, with D possibly TRBD1 on 5 matching bases. CDR3 size: 14 residues. Germline V gene sequence: CDR1 MNHEY, CDR2 SVGAGI. V was trimmed by 2 bases and J by 6 bases, leaving 13 bases between them. The CDR3, as DNA: TGTGCCAGCAGTTACCCGGGCGCGGGGGATGGCTACACCTTC. It encodes CASSYPGAGDGYTF.

The chain joins TRBV28 to TRBJ2-7; 9 bases line up with TRBD1. There are 17 residues in the CDR3. Germline V CDR1 and CDR2: MDHEN, SYDVKM. V shed 5 bases, J shed 0 bases, and the junction held 11 bases outside the gene matches. The DNA for the CDR3 is TGTGCCAGCAGTGTCGGGACAGGGATGACTATCTCCTACGAGCAGTACTTC. Protein: CASSVGTGMTISYEQYF.

The chain employs TRBV6-5 and TRBJ1-4; possibly TRBD1 for D (5 bases). Trimming pared 6 bases from V and 8 bases from J, leaving 16 bases between. The CDR3 length is 14 residues. Germline loops: CDR1 MNHEY, CDR2 SVGAGI. The CDR3 region is CASSPGRGGEKLFF. The CDR3 DNA reads as TGTGCCAGCAGCCCCGGGCGCGGGGGAGAAAAACTGTTTTTT.

This chain uses TRBV2 with TRBJ1-5; D remains ambiguous. CDR3 length: 12 amino acids. Trimming took 6 bases from V and 6 from J, leaving 9 bases between them. The germline V gene has CDR1 SNHLY and CDR2 FYNNEI. The CDR3 is CASRLSGQPQHF. The CDR3 DNA is TGTGCCAGCAGGCTCTCGGGTCAGCCCCAGCATTTT.

A few counts support this clone. The chain joins TRBV4-3 to TRBJ2-7; 8 bases line up with TRBD1. This CDR3 has 18 amino acids. V lost 1 base to trimming and J lost 3 bases; unmatched junction nucleotides: 14. Germline loops: CDR1 LGHNA, CDR2 YSLEER. The CDR3 sequence is CASSQGSSRGQAIYEQYF. In DNA, the CDR3 is TGCGCCAGCAGCCAAGGGAGTTCCAGGGGGCAGGCCATCTACGAGCAGTACTTC.

The chain uses TRBV7-6 and TRBJ2-3, with 9 bases lining up with TRBD2. The CDR3 contains 17 residues. J gave up 1 base and V 1 base, and 6 bases lay outside the gene matches. Germline values: CDR1 SGHVS, CDR2 FNYEAQ. CDR3 region: CASSLERVAGGTDTQYF. The CDR3 nucleotides read TGTGCCAGCAGCTTAGAGAGAGTAGCGGGGGGCACAGATACGCAGTATTTT.

This chain connects TRBV9 to TRBJ2-1, with 13 nucleotides matching TRBD2. Germline CDR1 is SGDLS and CDR2 is YYNGEE. The CDR3 runs to 17 residues. The junction had 3 bases not matched to a gene; V was cut back by 0 bases and J by 3 bases. The CDR3 DNA reads as TGTGCCAGCAGCGTAGGGACTAGCGGGAGTATCTACAATGAGCAGTTCTTC. Translation gives CASSVGTSGSIYNEQFF. The complete variable domain, with remaining parts taken from reference TRBV9 and TRBJ2-1, reads DSGVTQTPKHLITATGQRVTLRCSPRSGDLSVYWYQQSLDQGLQFLIQYYNGEERAKGNILERFSAQQFPDLHSELNLSSLELGDSALYFCASSVGTSGSIYNEQFFGPGTRLTVL.

The chain uses TRBV5-8 and TRBJ2-7; 12 nucleotides align to TRBD1. Germline V gene data show CDR1 as SGHTS and CDR2 as YDEGEE. This CDR3 is built from 15 residues. V gave up 2 bases and J gave up 5 bases; unmatched junction bases: 5. CDR3 DNA: TGTGCCAGCAGCTTACCGGGACAGGGGGCCCACGAGCAGTACTTC. Protein product: CASSLPGQGAHEQYF.

The V gene is TRBV28, the J gene TRBJ1-5, with 9 bases that match TRBD1. The CDR3 sequence is 15 residues long. Germline values: CDR1 MDHEN, CDR2 SYDVKM. The V segment lost 6 bases and the J segment 2 bases; nucleotides outside the gene matches: 5. The CDR3 region is CASRGTGFGNQPQHF. CDR3 nucleotides: TGTGCCAGCAGAGGGACAGGGTTTGGCAATCAGCCCCAGCATTTT.

The genes are TRBV28 and TRBJ2-3; TRBD2 matches 7 bases. CDR3 length equals 16 residues. V dropped 5 bases and J dropped 5; count of bases not matched to a gene: 13. Germline V gene lookup returns CDR1 MDHEN and CDR2 SYDVKM. For the CDR3, the DNA is TGTGCCAGCAGTCAGCCCTTGGGGACTATCGGAGATACGCAGTATTTT. It codes for CASSQPLGTIGDTQYF. Complete variable domain (other parts from reference TRBV28 and TRBJ2-3): DVKVTQSSRYLVKRTGEKVFLECVQDMDHENMFWYRQDPGLGLRLIYFSYDVKMKEKGDIPEGYSVSREKKERFSLILESASTNQTSMYLCASSQPLGTIGDTQYFGPGTRLTVL.

The V call is TRBV3-1 (or the pseudogene TRBV3-2), the J call TRBJ1-6; D unclear. The germline V gene has CDR1 LGHDT and CDR2 YNNKEL (reference sequence). This CDR3 region has 13 residues. Trimming left V 2 bases short and J 10 bases short, with 9 bases between. CDR3 protein: CASSQHESSPLHF. The CDR3 bases are TGTGCCAGCAGCCAACACGAGAGCTCACCCCTCCACTTT.

The chain is built from TRBV7-9 and TRBJ2-7; weak D call: TRBD1 (5 bases). V lost 2 bases and J 3 bases, leaving 14 bases between the germline ends. Germline CDR1 SEHNR, CDR2 FQNEAQ (reference sequence). This CDR3 is built from 15 residues. Here the CDR3 reads CASSLIGPDSYEQYF. Written as DNA, the CDR3 is TGTGCCAGCAGCTTAATTGGGCCCGACAGCTACGAGCAGTACTTC.

The chain links TRBV28 to TRBJ1-2, with D perhaps matching TRBD1 (5 bases). The CDR3 sequence is 12 residues long. Germline V CDR1 and CDR2: MDHEN, SYDVKM. Trimming cost V 6 bases and J 6 bases, with 11 bases left between them. The CDR3 DNA reads TGTGCCAGCAGCCTCAGGGTCGATGGCTACACCTTC. It codes for CASSLRVDGYTF.

The gene calls are TRBV4-3 and TRBJ2-7; 10 bases fit TRBD1. This CDR3 region has 14 residues. CDR1 is LGHNA and CDR2 is YSLEER in the germline V gene. The V segment lost 1 base and the J segment 7 bases; nucleotides outside the gene matches: 4. CDR3: CASSQGQGAREQYF. The CDR3 nucleotides read TGCGCCAGCAGCCAAGGACAGGGGGCACGGGAGCAGTACTTC.

This clone showed up just once. This chain uses TRBV19 with TRBJ2-4; a weak D match, TRBD2 (6 bases). Trimming pared 2 bases from V and 5 bases from J, leaving 19 bases between. Germline assignment: CDR1 LNHDA and CDR2 SQIVND (reference sequence). The CDR3 consists of 17 residues. CDR3 nucleotide sequence: TGTGCCAGTAGTATAACAAGGGGAGGACACCGGGAAAACATTCAGTACTTC. Translated, it gives CASSITRGGHRENIQYF.

In its sample, this clone was seen once. The gene calls are TRBV7-6 and TRBJ2-1; D possibly corresponds to TRBD2 (5 bases). CDR1 SGHVS and CDR2 FNYEAQ come from the germline V gene. The length of the CDR3 is 15 residues. Trimming removed 3 bases at V and 1 base at J, with 10 bases between. CDR3 in amino acids: CASSLLTGSYNEQFF. CDR3 coding DNA: TGTGCCAGCAGCTTGTTAACGGGATCCTACAATGAGCAGTTCTTC.

V gene TRBV6-2 or TRBV6-3 combines with J gene TRBJ1-2, with TRBD1 identical over 7 bases. The V segment lost 4 bases and the J segment 8 bases; nucleotides outside the gene matches: 4. Germline V gene sequence: CDR1 MNHEY, CDR2 SVGEGT. This CDR3 region has 12 residues. The CDR3 spells CASSLQGRGYTF. CDR3 coding DNA: TGTGCCAGCAGTTTACAGGGGAGAGGCTACACCTTC.